This TCR beta chain was recorded in a study of blood T cell repertoires in COVID-19 (TCRdb year 2020). A note on the overall study: Collaborator samples came from the United States, Italy and Spain and covered acute and convalescent phases of COVID-19. The prospective study material was composed of cDNA or gDNA derived from T cells, B-cell-depleted T cells, or PBMCs. The dataset comprised deeply sampled blood TCRbeta repertoires from subjects exposed to, actively infected with, or recovered from COVID-19. A freely available public database, intended as a resource for researchers studying the immune response to SARS-CoV-2, is where the repertoires were released. Samples were obtained from the ongoing ImmuneRACE study (first 160 participants) and from about 1,300 subjects provided by 6 global collaborators. The sample metadata nearly always contained a de-identified subject ID, COVID-19 status, age in years and sex. Where available, HLA class I and class II types were obtained from metadata supplied by the sample provider rather than from assay-based typing. The research as a whole found: The quantity of clinical and demographic metadata differed by source and by participant and was supplied without curation.

Comments on this clone: What antigen it recognizes has not been identified. No much larger clone exists at a distance of one base, and base qualities are not known.

The immunoSEQ Assay, a bias-controlled multiplex PCR, was used to amplify TCRbeta CDR3 regions from genomic DNA. In the authors' own workflow: Within the assay, amplification of reference gene primers was used to estimate how many nucleated cells each sample contained. To quantify the absolute abundance of each unique TCRbeta CDR3 rearrangement, sequence reads were collapsed and filtered. Productive Simpson clonality was computed per sample as the square root of Simpson's diversity index over productive rearrangements. In its TCRdb copy, this immuneACCESS table keeps in-frame sequences only and misses some clones. Where compared with another copy, unresolved V genes explain less than half of these, and the others have no known cause. Clone size and the V and J calls come from that table; the DNA yielded D and trimming. In this sample the table shows more than 300,000 clones, 85% to 95% of which occur a single time. Around 3.9% of the sample rests with the top ten.

The CDR3 goes from the cysteine to the phenylalanine over 12 residues. The CDR3 DNA has 36 bases and is translated from base 1. Cut back by 7 bases and 2 bases, the V and J ends lie 9 bases apart. Via the germline V gene, CDR1 is MNHEY and CDR2 SVGAGI. Participants in the prospective study were aged roughly 18 to 95 years, lived in 20 to 30 United States geographic areas, and enrolled through a virtual design. In the prospective study, participants were assigned to cohorts based on the clinical history participants reported in a screening survey and a study questionnaire. Exposed participants had been in contact with someone with a PCR-confirmed or clinician-diagnosed COVID-19 case within 2 weeks of study entry. Each participant in the prospective study had whole blood, serum and a nasopharyngeal or oropharyngeal swab collected by mobile phlebotomists. Over a 2-month period, participants in the prospective study had the option of providing additional blood draws and questionnaires. Before DNA extraction, blood samples from the prospective study were shipped at room temperature or frozen.

The sequence was collected from a woman aged 25-40 years who had been exposed to COVID-19. The chain joins TRBV6-5 to TRBJ2-7; no D gene can be assigned with confidence. Sequenced material: PBMCs or T cells enriched from blood (not recorded which). At the DNA level, the sequence is TGTGCCAGCAAGTACAGCCCCTACGAGCAGTACTTC. Its protein is CASKYSPYEQYF.